These 3 T cell receptor beta chains came from one sample sequenced in a study of blood T cell repertoires in COVID-19 (dated by TCRdb to 2018 to 2021). Receptor libraries were prepared by the immunoSEQ multiplex PCR assay. TCRdb retrieved this table from immuneACCESS and kept in-frame rearrangements only. Not all clones are present; in checked studies, unresolved V genes account for under half, and no reason is known for the remainder. In all, the sample holds 95,000 to 120,000 clones, and 90% of those were seen once. Together, the top ten hold about 4.5% of the sample. The sequenced sample was peripheral blood. The receptors shown here come from a woman between 50 and 59 years old with acute or convalescent COVID-19.

This clone is a singleton in its sample. V usage is TRBV20-1 and J usage is TRBJ2-3; 9 nucleotides match TRBD1. The CDR3 is made up of 16 amino acids. From germline, CDR1 is DFQATT and CDR2 SNEGSKA (reference sequence). The V segment lost 3 bases and the J segment 0 bases; nucleotides outside the gene matches: 7. Here the CDR3 DNA reads TGCAGTGCTAGTTTATGGACAGGGGACAGCACAGATACGCAGTATTTT. This encodes CSASLWTGDSTDTQYF.

This sequence joins TRBV19 and TRBJ2-1; no firm D call. Per the germline V gene, CDR1 is LNHDA and CDR2 is SQIVND (reference sequence). V lost 3 bases and J 1 base, leaving 4 bases between the germline ends. This CDR3 is built from 13 residues. CDR3 sequence: CASSMSSYNEQFF. The CDR3 bases are TGTGCCAGTAGTATGTCTTCCTACAATGAGCAGTTCTTC.

The chain links TRBV6-5 to TRBJ2-5; D may be TRBD1 (6 bases). V was pared by 6 bases and J by 1 base, with 12 bases between. The germline V gene has CDR1 MNHEY and CDR2 SVGAGI. The CDR3 spans 14 residues. CDR3 in amino acids: CASSQWTAQETQYF. The CDR3, as DNA: TGTGCCAGCAGCCAATGGACAGCCCAAGAGACCCAGTACTTC.